Listed below are T cell receptor beta chains from one sample, sequenced in a study of blood T cell repertoires in COVID-19. The data were produced by immunoSEQ multiplex PCR, yet TCRdb's version contains in-frame clones alone and is incomplete. The sample records fewer than 65,000 clones, about nine tenths being singletons. Sequenced material: peripheral blood. Receptors were obtained from a woman over 75 with acute or convalescent COVID-19. Both conserved end residues are part of each CDR3. D genes are given only for firm matches. Clone size is shown for a subset of rows, as once, few, many or a class of expanded clone.

v_gene,abundance,j_gene,d_gene,CDR3nt,CDR3aa
TRBV28,-,TRBJ2-7,-,TGTGCCAGCAGTTTGGGGGGAGATAACTACGAGCAGTACTTC,CASSLGGDNYEQYF
TRBV18,-,TRBJ2-2,TRBD2,TGTGCCAGCTCACTCGACCTGAGCGGGAGTTTCGGCACCGGGGAGCTGTTTTTT,CASSLDLSGSFGTGELFF
TRBV5-6,-,TRBJ1-2,TRBD1,TGTGCCAGCAGCTGGGGACAGGGTCATGGCTACACCTTC,CASSWGQGHGYTF
TRBV19,-,TRBJ2-7,TRBD1,TGTGCCAGTAGCGGACAGGCCTCTCACTACGAGCAGTACTTC,CASSGQASHYEQYF
TRBV19,-,TRBJ2-1,TRBD2,TGTGCCACCACCCGGGGTAGCGGGAGCCTGAGCTCCTACAATGAGCAGTTCTTC,CATTRGSGSLSSYNEQFF
TRBV5-1,-,TRBJ2-5,TRBD2,TGCGCCAGCAGCTTGGGGAGCGGGAGCTGGGAGACCCAGTACTTC,CASSLGSGSWETQYF
TRBV7-2,-,TRBJ1-4,TRBD1,TGTGCCAGCAGCCGGGACAGGGGCGAAAAACTGTTTTTT,CASSRDRGEKLFF
TRBV20-1,-,TRBJ2-1,-,TGCAGTGCTAGTCGGGAGCAGTTCTTC,CSASREQFF
TRBV27,-,TRBJ1-6,-,TGTGCCAGCAGTTTCAATGGCGGCAGGGAAGGGTCACCCCTCCACTTT,CASSFNGGREGSPLHF
TRBV29-1,-,TRBJ1-5,TRBD1,TGCAGCGTTGTGGGTGACAGGGGGCATCAGCCCCAGCATTTT,CSVVGDRGHQPQHF
TRBV24-1,-,TRBJ1-5,-,TGTGCCACCAGTGATGAGGCAGGGGTCCAGCCCCAGCATTTT,CATSDEAGVQPQHF
TRBV29-1,-,TRBJ1-2,TRBD1,TGCAGCGTTGCGGGACAGGGGCCGTATGGCTACACCTTC,CSVAGQGPYGYTF
TRBV7-8,-,TRBJ2-3,-,TGTGCCAGCAGCTTATGGGGGGGCCCCCTAGATACGCAGTATTTT,CASSLWGGPLDTQYF
TRBV2,-,TRBJ1-5,-,TGTGCCAGCAAAGGGGCCAATCAGCCCCAGCATTTT,CASKGANQPQHF
TRBV6-8,-,TRBJ1-6,TRBD1,TGTGCCAGCAGTTACGGGGACAGGGAAACGGATTCACCCCTCCACTTT,CASSYGDRETDSPLHF
TRBV4-1,few,TRBJ1-6,-,TGCGCCAGCAGCCAAGATGCGCTGGGGGCGCCTTCACCCCTCCACTTT,CASSQDALGAPSPLHF
TRBV9,-,TRBJ2-7,TRBD1,TGTGCCAGCAGCGGAGGGGGCAGGACCTACGAGCAGTACTTC,CASSGGGRTYEQYF
TRBV4-1,-,TRBJ2-3,TRBD2,TGCGCCAGCAGCCAAGATCCCATTAGGGCGGGGGGTCCAGATACGCAGTATTTT,CASSQDPIRAGGPDTQYF
TRBV2,-,TRBJ1-5,-,TGTGCCAGCAGTGTTTTGGGGCAGGGGTCCGATCAGCCCCAGCATTTT,CASSVLGQGSDQPQHF
TRBV6-2/TRBV6-3,-,TRBJ1-4,-,TGTGCCAGCAGTTACTCGACAGGTTTAAATGAAAAACTGTTTTTT,CASSYSTGLNEKLFF
TRBV5-6,-,TRBJ1-1,-,TGTGCCAGCAGCTTCGATTGGGGGCTGAACACTGAAGCTTTCTTT,CASSFDWGLNTEAFF
TRBV3-1/TRBV3-2,-,TRBJ2-5,-,TGTGCCAGCAGCCCATTCCCCGGAGAGACCCAGTACTTC,CASSPFPGETQYF
TRBV10-3,-,TRBJ2-1,TRBD2,TGTGCCACGCGGACTAGCGATAGTGAGCAGTTCTTC,CATRTSDSEQFF
TRBV19,-,TRBJ1-1,-,TGTGCCAGTAGTAGCCTAGCCCCCACTGAAGCTTTCTTT,CASSSLAPTEAFF
TRBV7-2,few,TRBJ1-1,-,TGTGCCAGCAGCTTATATCGGACTGAAGCTTTCTTT,CASSLYRTEAFF
TRBV5-1,-,TRBJ2-7,TRBD2,TGCGCCAGCAGCGCAACTAGCGGGAGCCTGAACGAGCAGTACTTC,CASSATSGSLNEQYF
TRBV9,-,TRBJ1-5,-,TGTGCCAGCAGCGTAGATGGGACGGGGGGCCAGCCCCAGCATTTT,CASSVDGTGGQPQHF
TRBV4-1,-,TRBJ2-2,TRBD2,TGCGCCAGCAGCCCCGCCGGGATAGCGGGAGCGTTGGCCGGGGAGCTGTTTTTT,CASSPAGIAGALAGELFF
TRBV12-3/TRBV12-4,-,TRBJ2-1,TRBD2,TGTGCCAGCAGTCCCCAGACGGGAGGAGCCTTCTTC,CASSPQTGGAFF
TRBV5-1,once,TRBJ2-1,TRBD2,TGCGCCAGCAGCTTACTAGCGGGGGGGCCGGAGGAGCAGTTCTTC,CASSLLAGGPEEQFF
TRBV5-1,few,TRBJ1-5,-,TGCGCCAGCAGCTTGGGTGGGGCGAGCAATCAGCCCCAGCATTTT,CASSLGGASNQPQHF
TRBV3-1/TRBV3-2,once,TRBJ2-6,TRBD2,TGTGCCAGCAGCCAGGGGGGGGTATCTGGGGCCAACGTCCTGACTTTC,CASSQGGVSGANVLTF
TRBV14,-,TRBJ1-3,-,TGTGCCAGCAGCCAAGATCCAGGGTCATCTGGAAACACCATATATTTT,CASSQDPGSSGNTIYF
TRBV29-1,-,TRBJ2-7,TRBD1,TGCAGCGTTGCTTCTGGGACAGGGGGCTCCTACGAGCAGTACTTC,CSVASGTGGSYEQYF
TRBV7-9,few,TRBJ1-1,TRBD1,TGTGCCAGCAGCTACGGACAGGGTGAAGCTTTCTTT,CASSYGQGEAFF